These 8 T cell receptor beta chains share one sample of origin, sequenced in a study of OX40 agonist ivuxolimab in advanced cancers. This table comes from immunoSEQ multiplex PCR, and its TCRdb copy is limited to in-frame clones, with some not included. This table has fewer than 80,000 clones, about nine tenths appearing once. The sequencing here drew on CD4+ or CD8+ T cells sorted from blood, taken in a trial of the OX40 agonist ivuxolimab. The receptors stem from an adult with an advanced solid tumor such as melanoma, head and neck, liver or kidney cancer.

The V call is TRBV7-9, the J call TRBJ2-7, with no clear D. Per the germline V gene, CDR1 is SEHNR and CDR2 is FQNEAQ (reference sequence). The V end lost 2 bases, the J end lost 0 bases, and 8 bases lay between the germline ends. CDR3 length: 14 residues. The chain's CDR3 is CASSLSAVSYEQYF. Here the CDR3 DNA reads TGTGCCAGCAGCTTATCCGCAGTCTCCTACGAGCAGTACTTC.

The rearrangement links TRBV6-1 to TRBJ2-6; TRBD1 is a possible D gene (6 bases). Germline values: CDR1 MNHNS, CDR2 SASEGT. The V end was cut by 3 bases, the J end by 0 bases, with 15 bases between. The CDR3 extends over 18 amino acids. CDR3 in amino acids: CASSDQGPYSSGANVLTF. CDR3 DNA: TGTGCCAGCAGTGATCAGGGGCCATACTCCTCTGGGGCCAACGTCCTGACTTTC.

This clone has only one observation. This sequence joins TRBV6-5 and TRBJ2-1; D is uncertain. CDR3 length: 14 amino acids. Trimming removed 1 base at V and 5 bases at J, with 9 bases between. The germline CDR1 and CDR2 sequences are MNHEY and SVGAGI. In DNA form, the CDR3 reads TGTGCCAGCAGTTACTTCGCTGGAAACAATGAGCAGTTCTTC. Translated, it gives CASSYFAGNNEQFF.

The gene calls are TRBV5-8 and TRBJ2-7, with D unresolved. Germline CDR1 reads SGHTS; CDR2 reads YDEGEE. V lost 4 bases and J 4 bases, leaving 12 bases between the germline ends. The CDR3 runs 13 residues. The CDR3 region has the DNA TGTGCCAGCAGCCACGCGAGATTATACGAGCAGTACTTC. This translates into CASSHARLYEQYF.

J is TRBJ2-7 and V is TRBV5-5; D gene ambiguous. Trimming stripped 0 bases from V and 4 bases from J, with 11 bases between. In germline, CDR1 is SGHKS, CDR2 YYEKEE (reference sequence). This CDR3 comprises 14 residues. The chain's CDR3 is CASSLADIIYEQYF. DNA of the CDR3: TGTGCCAGCAGCTTGGCCGACATAATTTACGAGCAGTACTTC.

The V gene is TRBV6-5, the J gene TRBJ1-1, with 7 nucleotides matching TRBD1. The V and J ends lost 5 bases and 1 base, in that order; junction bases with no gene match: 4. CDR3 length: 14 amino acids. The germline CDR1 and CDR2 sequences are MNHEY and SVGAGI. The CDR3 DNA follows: TGTGCCAGCAGTATGACAGGGAGGAACACTGAAGCTTTCTTT. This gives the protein CASSMTGRNTEAFF.

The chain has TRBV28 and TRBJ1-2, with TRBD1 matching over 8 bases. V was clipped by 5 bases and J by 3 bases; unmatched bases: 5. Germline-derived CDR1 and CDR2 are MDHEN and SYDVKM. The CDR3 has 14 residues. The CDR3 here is CASSVDREDYGYTF. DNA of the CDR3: TGTGCCAGCAGTGTGGACAGGGAGGACTATGGCTACACCTTC.

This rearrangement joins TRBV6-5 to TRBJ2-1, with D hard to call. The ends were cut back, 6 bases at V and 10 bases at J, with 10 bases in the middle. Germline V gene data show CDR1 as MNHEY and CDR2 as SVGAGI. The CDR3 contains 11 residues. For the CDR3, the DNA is TGTGCCAGCAGATCCTATACAGAGCAGTTCTTC. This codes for CASRSYTEQFF.